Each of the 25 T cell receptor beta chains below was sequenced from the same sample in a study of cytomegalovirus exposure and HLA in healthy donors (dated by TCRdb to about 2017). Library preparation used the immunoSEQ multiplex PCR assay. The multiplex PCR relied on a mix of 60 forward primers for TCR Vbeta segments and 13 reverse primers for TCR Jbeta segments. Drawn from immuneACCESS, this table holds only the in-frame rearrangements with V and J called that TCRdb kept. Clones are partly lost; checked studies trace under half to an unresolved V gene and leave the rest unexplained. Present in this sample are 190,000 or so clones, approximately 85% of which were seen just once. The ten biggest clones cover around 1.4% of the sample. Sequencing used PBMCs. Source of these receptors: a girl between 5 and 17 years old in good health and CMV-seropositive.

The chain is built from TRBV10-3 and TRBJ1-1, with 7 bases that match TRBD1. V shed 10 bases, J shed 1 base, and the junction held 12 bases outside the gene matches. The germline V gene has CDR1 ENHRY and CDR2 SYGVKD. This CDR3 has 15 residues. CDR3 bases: TGTGCCAGCGGGGACAGCACGTCGGGGAACACTGAAGCTTTCTTT. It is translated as CASGDSTSGNTEAFF.

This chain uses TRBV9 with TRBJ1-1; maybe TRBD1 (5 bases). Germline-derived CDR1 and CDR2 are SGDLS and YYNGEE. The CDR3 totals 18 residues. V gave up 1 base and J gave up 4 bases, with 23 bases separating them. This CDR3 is CASSVTPTEARQGTEAFF. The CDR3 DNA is TGTGCCAGCAGCGTAACCCCAACCGAGGCTAGGCAGGGCACTGAAGCTTTCTTT.

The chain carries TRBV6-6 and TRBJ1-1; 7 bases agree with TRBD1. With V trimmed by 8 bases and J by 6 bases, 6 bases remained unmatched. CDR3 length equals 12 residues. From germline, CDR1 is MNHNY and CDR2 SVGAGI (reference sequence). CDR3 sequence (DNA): TGTGCCAGCGCGGAGGGGGCCGCTGAAGCTTTCTTT. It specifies CASAEGAAEAFF.

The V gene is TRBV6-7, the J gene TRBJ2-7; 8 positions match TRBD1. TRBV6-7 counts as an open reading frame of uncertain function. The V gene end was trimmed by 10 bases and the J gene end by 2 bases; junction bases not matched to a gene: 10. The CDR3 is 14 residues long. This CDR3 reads CATKPGQAPYEQYF. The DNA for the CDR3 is TGTGCCACCAAGCCGGGACAGGCCCCCTACGAGCAGTACTTC.

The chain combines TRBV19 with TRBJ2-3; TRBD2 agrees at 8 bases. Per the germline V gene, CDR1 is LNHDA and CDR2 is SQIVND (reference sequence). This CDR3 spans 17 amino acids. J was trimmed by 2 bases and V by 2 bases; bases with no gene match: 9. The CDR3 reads CASSIRVAGGHTDTQYF. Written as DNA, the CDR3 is TGTGCCAGTAGTATAAGGGTGGCGGGGGGACACACAGATACGCAGTATTTT.

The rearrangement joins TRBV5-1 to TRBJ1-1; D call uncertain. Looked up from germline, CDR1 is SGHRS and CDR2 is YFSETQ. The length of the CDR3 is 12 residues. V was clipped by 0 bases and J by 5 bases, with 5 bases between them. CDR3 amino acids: CASSLEPTEAFF. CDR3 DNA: TGCGCCAGCAGCTTGGAGCCAACTGAAGCTTTCTTT.

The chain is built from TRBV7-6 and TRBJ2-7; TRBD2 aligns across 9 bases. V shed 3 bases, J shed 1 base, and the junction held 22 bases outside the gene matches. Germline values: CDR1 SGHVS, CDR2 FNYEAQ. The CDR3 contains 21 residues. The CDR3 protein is CASSFPPMGSGGDPRSYEQYF. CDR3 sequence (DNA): TGTGCCAGCAGCTTTCCTCCGATGGGTAGCGGGGGAGACCCCCGGTCCTACGAGCAGTACTTC.

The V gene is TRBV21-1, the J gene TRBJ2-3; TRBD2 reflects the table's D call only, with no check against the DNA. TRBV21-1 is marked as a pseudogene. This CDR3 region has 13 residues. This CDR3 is CASRLAGTDTQYF. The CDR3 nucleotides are TGTGCCAGCAGACTAGCGGGGACAGATACGCAGTATTTT.

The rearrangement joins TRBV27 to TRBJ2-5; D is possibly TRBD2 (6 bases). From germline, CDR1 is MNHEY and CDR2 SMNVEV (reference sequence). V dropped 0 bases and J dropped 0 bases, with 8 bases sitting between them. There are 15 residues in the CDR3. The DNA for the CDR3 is TGTGCCAGCAGTTTATCTGCGGGGAACCAAGAGACCCAGTACTTC. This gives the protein CASSLSAGNQETQYF.

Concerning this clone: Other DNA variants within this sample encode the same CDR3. The CDR3 coding sequence is TGTGCCAGCTCACCTAACACCCTGAACACTGAAGCTTTCTTT. Protein sequence: CASSPNTLNTEAFF. The J gene is TRBJ1-1, the V gene TRBV18, with D hard to call. Per the germline V gene, CDR1 is KGHSH and CDR2 is LQKENI. V was trimmed by 3 bases and J by 0 bases, leaving 8 bases between them. The CDR3 covers 14 residues.

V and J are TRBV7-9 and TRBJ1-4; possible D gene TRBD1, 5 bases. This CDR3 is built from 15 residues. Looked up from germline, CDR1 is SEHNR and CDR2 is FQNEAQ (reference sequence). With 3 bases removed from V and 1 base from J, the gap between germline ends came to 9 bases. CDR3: CASSFQGLTNEKLFF. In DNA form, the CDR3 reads TGTGCCAGCAGCTTTCAGGGCTTAACTAATGAAAAACTGTTTTTT. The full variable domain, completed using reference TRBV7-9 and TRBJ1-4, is DTGVSQNPRHKITKRGQNVTFRCDPISEHNRLYWYRQTLGQGPEFLTYFQNEAQLEKSRLLSDRFSAERPKGSFSTLEIQRTEQGDSAMYLCASSFQGLTNEKLFFGSGTQLSVL.

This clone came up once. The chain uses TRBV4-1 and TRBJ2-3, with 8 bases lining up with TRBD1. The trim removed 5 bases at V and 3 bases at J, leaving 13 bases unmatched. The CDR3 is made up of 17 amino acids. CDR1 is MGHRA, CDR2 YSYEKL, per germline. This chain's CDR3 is CASSAFPRDRKTDTQYF. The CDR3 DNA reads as TGCGCCAGCAGCGCATTCCCCCGGGACAGGAAGACAGATACGCAGTATTTT.

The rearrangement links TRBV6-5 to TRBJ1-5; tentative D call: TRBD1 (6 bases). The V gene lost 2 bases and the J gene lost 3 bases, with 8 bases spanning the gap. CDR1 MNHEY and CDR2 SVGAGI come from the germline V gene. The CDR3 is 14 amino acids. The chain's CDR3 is CASSYKGVNQPQHF. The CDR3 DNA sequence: TGTGCCAGCAGTTACAAGGGGGTCAATCAGCCCCAGCATTTT.

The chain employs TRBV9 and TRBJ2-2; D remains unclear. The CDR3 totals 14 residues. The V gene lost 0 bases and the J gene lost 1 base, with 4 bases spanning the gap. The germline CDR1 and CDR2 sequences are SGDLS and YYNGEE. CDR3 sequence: CASSVEQNTGELFF. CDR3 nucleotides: TGTGCCAGCAGCGTAGAACAGAACACCGGGGAGCTGTTTTTT.

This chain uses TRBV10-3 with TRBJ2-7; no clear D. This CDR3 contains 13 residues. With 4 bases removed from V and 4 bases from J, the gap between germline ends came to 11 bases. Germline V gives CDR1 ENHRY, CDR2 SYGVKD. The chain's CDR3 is CAISGVRVYEQYF. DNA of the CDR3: TGTGCCATCAGTGGTGTTCGGGTTTACGAGCAGTACTTC.

CDR3 bases: TGTGCCAGTAGTGGAGTAGACCAAGAGACCCAGTACTTC. It codes for CASSGVDQETQYF. V is TRBV19 and J is TRBJ2-5; D remains unclear. Germline CDR1 is LNHDA and CDR2 is SQIVND (reference sequence). This CDR3 is 13 amino acids long. The V gene lost 5 bases and the J gene lost 0 bases, with 7 bases spanning the gap.

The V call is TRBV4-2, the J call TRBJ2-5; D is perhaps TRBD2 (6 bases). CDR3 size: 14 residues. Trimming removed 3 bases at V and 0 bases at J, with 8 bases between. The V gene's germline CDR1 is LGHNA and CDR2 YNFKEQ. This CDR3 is CASSQRGNQETQYF. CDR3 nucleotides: TGTGCCAGCAGCCAGCGGGGTAACCAAGAGACCCAGTACTTC.

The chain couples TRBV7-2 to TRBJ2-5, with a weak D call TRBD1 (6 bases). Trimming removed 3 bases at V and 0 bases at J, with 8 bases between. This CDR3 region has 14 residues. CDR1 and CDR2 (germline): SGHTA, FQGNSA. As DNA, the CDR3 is TGTGCCAGCAGCTTCAGGGGATACCAAGAGACCCAGTACTTC. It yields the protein CASSFRGYQETQYF.

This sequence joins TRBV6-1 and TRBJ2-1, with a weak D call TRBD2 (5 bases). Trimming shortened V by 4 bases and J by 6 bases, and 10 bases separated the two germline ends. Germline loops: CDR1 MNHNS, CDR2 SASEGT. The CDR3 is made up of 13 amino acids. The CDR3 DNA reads TGTGCCAGCAGTGGGGCTGAGGGCAATGAGCAGTTCTTC. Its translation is CASSGAEGNEQFF.

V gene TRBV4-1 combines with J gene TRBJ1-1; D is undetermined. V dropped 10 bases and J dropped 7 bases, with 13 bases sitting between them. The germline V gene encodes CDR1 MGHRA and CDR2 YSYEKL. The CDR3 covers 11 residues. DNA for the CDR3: TGCGCCACCCGGCGGGGTGGTGAAGCTTTCTTT. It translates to CATRRGGEAFF.

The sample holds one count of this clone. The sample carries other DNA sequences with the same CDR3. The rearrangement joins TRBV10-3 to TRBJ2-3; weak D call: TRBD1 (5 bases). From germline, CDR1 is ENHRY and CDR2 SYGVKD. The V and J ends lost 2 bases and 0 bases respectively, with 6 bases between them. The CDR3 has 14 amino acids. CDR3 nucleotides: TGTGCCATCAGTGAGGGGGCCAGCACAGATACGCAGTATTTT. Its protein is CAISEGASTDTQYF.

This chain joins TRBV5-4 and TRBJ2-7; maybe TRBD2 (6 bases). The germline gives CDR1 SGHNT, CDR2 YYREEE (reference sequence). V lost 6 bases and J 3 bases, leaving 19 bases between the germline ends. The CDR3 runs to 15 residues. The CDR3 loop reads CASTTSQDGYYEQYF. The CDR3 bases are TGTGCCAGCACCACTAGCCAGGACGGATACTACGAGCAGTACTTC.

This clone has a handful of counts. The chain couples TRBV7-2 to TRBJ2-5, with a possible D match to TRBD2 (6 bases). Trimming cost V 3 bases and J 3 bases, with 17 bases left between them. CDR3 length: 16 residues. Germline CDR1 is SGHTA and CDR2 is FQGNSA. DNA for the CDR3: TGTGCCAGCAGCTTGGGACTCGCCGAGACAAAAGAGACCCAGTACTTC. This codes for CASSLGLAETKETQYF.

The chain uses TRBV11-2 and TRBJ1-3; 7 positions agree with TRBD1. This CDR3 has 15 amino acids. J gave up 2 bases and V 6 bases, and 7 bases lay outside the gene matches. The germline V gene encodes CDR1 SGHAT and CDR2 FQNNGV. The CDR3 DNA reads TGTGCCAGCAGTGTCGAGGGGGCGGCTGGAAACACCATATATTTT. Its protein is CASSVEGAAGNTIYF.

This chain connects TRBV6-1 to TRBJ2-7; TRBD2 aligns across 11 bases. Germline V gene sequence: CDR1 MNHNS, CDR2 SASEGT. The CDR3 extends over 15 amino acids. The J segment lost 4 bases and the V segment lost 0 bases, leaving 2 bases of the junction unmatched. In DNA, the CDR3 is TGTGCCAGCAGTGAAGCTAGGACTAGCGGGTACGAGCAGTACTTC. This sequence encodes CASSEARTSGYEQYF.